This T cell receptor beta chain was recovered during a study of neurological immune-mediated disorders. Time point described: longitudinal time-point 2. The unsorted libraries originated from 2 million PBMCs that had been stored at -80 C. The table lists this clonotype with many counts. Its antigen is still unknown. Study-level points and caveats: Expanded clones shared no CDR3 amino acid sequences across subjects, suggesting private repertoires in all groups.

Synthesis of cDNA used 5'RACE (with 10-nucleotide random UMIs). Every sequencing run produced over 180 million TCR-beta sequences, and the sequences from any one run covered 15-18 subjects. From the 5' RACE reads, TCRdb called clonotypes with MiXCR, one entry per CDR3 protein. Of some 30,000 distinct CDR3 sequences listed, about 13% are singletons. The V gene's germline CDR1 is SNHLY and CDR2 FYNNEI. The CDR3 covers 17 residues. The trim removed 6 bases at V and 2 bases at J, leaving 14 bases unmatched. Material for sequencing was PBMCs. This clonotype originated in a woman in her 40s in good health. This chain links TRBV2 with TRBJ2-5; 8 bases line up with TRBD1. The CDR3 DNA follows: TGTGCCAGCAGGGGCACTTTGGACAGGGCTCCTCAAGAGACCCAGTACTTC. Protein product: CASRGTLDRAPQETQYF.